Described below is a single T cell receptor (beta chain) sequence and its context. CDR3 length: 14 amino acids. The germline V gene encodes CDR1 SGHTA and CDR2 FQGNSA. The V segment lost 3 bases and the J segment 6 bases; nucleotides outside the gene matches: 8. Original data processing: Counts of nucleated cells, estimated from reference gene primer amplification, were obtained. Method: immunoSEQ multiplex PCR; TCRdb's copy keeps in-frame clones and lacks some. That table is the source of V, J and clone size, and D and trimming were worked out from the DNA. The sample yields about 94,000 clones, under 90% seen once. The data originate from a study of blood T cell repertoires in COVID-19. Turning to the study itself: Acute and convalescent COVID-19 samples came from the United States, Italy and Spain. Sources were T cells, B-cell-depleted T cells, or PBMCs; the material itself was cDNA or gDNA.

This chain links TRBV7-2 with TRBJ2-7, with 7 bases lining up with TRBD1. The sample taken for sequencing was peripheral blood. This receptor was obtained from a human donor in a cohort sampled during active COVID-19. The CDR3 region is CASSFSTGAGEQYF. The CDR3 nucleotides are TGTGCCAGCAGCTTTTCAACAGGGGCGGGCGAGCAGTACTTC.